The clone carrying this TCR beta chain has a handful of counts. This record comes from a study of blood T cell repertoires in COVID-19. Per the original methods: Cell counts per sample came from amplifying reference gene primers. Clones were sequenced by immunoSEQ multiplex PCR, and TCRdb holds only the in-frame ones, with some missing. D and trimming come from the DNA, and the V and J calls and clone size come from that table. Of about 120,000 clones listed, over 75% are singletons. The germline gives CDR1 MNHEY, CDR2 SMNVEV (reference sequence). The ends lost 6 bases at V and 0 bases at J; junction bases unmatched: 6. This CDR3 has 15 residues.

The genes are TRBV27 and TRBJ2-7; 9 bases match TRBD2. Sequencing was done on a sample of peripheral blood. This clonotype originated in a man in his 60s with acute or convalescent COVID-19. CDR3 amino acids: CASRAYSGSSYEQYF. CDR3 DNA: TGTGCCAGCAGAGCTTATAGCGGGAGCTCCTACGAGCAGTACTTC.